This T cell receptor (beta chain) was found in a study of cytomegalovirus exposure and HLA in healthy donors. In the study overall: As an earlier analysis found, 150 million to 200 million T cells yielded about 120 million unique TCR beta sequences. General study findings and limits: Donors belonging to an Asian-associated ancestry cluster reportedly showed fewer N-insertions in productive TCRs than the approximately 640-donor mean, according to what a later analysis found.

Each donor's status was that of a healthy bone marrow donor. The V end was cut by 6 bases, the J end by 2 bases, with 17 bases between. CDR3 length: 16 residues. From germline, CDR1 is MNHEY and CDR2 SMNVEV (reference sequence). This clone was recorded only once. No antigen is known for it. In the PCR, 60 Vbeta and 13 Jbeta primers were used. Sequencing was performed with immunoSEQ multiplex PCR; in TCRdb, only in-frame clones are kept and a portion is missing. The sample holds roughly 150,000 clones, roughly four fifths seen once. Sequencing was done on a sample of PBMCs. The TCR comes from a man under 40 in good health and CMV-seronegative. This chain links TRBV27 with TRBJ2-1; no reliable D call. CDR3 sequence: CASREALVRPYNEQFF. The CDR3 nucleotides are TGTGCCAGCAGAGAGGCTCTAGTGAGGCCCTACAATGAGCAGTTCTTC.